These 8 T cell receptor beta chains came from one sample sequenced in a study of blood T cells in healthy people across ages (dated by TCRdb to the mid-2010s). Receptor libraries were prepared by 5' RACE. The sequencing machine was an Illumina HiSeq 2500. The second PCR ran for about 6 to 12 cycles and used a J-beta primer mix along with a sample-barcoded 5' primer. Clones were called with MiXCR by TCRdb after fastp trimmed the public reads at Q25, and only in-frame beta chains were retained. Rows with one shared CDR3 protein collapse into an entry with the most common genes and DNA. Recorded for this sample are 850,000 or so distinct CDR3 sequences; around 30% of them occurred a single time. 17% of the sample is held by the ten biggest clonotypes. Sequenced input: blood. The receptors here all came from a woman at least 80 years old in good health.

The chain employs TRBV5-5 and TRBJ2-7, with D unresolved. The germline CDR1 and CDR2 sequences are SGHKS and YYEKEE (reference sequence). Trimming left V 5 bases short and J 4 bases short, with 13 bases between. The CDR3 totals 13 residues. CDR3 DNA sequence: TGTGCCAGCAGACCCTCCCCAAAGTACGAGCAGTACTTC. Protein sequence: CASRPSPKYEQYF.

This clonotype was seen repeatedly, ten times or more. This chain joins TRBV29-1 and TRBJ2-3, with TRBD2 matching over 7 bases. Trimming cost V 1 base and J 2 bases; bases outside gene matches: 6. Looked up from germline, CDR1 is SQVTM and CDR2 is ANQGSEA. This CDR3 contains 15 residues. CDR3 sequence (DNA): TGCAGCGTTGAAGCCCCCGGGACTAACACAGATACGCAGTATTTT. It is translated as CSVEAPGTNTDTQYF.

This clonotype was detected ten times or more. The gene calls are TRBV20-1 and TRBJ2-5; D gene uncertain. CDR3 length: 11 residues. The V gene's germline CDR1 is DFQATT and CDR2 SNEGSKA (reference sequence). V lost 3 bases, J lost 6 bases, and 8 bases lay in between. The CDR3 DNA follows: TGCAGTGCTAGTGGTGAGAAGACCCAGTACTTC. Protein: CSASGEKTQYF.

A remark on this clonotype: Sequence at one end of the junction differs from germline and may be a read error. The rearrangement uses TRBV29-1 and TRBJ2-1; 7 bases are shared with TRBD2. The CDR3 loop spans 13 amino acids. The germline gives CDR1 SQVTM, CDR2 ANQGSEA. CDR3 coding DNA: TGCAGCGTTGACCCTGGGGGGGGGACGGATAACATCTTC. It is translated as CSVDPGGGTDNIF.

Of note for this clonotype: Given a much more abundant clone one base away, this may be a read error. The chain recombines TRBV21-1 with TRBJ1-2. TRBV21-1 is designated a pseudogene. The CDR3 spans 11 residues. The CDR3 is CASVGNYGYTF. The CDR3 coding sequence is TGTGCCAGCGTGGGGAACTATGGCTACACCTTC.

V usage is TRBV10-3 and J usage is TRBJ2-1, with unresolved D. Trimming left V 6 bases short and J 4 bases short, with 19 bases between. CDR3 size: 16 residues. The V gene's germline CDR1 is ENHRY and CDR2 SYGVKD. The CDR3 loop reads CAIRDPTRTSYNEQFF. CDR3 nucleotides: TGTGCCATCAGGGATCCGACACGTACTTCTTACAATGAGCAGTTCTTC.

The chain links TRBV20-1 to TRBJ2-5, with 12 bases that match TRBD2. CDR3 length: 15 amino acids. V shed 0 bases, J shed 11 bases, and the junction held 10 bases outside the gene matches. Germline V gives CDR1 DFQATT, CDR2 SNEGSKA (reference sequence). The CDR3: CSARDGRTSGIEQYF. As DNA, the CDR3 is TGCAGTGCTAGAGACGGGCGGACTAGCGGGATAGAGCAGTACTTC.

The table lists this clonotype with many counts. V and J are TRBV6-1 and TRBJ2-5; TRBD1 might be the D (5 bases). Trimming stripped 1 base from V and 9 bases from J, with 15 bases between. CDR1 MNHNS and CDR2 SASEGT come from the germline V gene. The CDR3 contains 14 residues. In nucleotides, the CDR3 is TGTGCCAGCAGTGAAGGGGCTCTCATAGGGGCCCAGTACTTC. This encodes CASSEGALIGAQYF.